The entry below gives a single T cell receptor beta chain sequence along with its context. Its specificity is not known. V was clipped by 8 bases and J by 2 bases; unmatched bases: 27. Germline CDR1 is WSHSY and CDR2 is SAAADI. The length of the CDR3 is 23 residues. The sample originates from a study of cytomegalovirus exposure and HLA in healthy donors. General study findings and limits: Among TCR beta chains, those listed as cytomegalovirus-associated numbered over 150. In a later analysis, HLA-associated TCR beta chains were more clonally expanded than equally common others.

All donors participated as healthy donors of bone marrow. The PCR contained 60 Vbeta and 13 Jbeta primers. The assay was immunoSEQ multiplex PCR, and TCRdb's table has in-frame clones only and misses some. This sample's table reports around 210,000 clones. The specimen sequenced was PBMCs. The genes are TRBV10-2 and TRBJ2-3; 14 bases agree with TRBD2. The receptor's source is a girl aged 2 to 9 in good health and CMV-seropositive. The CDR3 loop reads CASFQELGQTFGTSGSPTDTQYF. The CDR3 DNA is TGCGCCAGCTTTCAAGAGTTGGGACAGACCTTCGGGACTAGCGGGAGTCCCACAGATACGCAGTATTTT.